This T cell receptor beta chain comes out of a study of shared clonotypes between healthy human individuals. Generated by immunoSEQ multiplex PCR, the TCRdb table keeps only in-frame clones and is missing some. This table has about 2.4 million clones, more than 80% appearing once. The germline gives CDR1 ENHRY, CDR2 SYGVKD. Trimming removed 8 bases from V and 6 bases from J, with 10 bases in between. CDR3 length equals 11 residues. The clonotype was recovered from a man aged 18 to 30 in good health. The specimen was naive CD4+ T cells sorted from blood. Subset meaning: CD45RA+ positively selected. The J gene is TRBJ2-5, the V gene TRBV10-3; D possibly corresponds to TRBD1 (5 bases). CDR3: CAIGAVKTQYF. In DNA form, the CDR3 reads TGTGCCATCGGGGCGGTAAAGACCCAGTACTTC.